These 28 T cell receptor beta chains came from one sample sequenced in a study of blood T cell repertoires in COVID-19. The assay was immunoSEQ multiplex PCR, and TCRdb's table has in-frame clones only and misses some. The sample includes approximately 170,000 clones, under 80% of them seen just once. Sequences were obtained from peripheral blood. The receptors come from a woman in her fifties or sixties with acute or convalescent COVID-19.

V and J are TRBV2 and TRBJ1-1; a possible D gene is TRBD1 (6 bases). This CDR3 is built from 15 residues. V shed 4 bases and J shed 2 bases, with 14 bases lying between them. Germline V CDR1 and CDR2: SNHLY, FYNNEI. The CDR3 loop is CASSARQAYNTEAFF. The CDR3 coding sequence is TGTGCCAGCAGTGCACGACAGGCCTACAACACTGAAGCTTTCTTT. Full variable domain (outside the CDR3, taken from reference TRBV2 and TRBJ1-1): EPEVTQTPSHQVTQMGQEVILRCVPISNHLYFYWYRQILGQKVEFLVSFYNNEISEKSEIFDDQFSVERPDGSNFTLKIRSTKLEDSAMYFCASSARQAYNTEAFFGQGTRLTVV.

This rearrangement joins TRBV5-4 to TRBJ1-6; 9 positions match TRBD1. The CDR3 spans 14 residues. Looked up from germline, CDR1 is SGHNT and CDR2 is YYREEE (reference sequence). The ends lost 4 bases at V and 10 bases at J; junction bases unmatched: 6. This CDR3 is CASSADRGPSPLHF. The CDR3 coding sequence is TGTGCCAGCAGCGCGGACAGGGGTCCCTCACCCCTCCACTTT.

The chain is built from TRBV5-1 and TRBJ1-4; D not certain. This CDR3 is built from 14 residues. CDR1 and CDR2 from the germline V gene are SGHRS and YFSETQ. V was cut by 7 bases and J by 2 bases, with 12 bases left in between. CDR3 nucleotide sequence: TGCGCCAGCGGCCCGAGGTCCACTAATGAAAAACTGTTTTTT. Its translation is CASGPRSTNEKLFF. Based on the CDR3 plus reference TRBV5-1 and TRBJ1-4, the full variable domain is KAGVTQTPRYLIKTRGQQVTLSCSPISGHRSVSWYQQTPGQGLQFLFEYFSETQRNKGNFPGRFSGRQFSNSRSEMNVSTLELGDSALYLCASGPRSTNEKLFFGSGTQLSVL.

V gene TRBV28 combines with J gene TRBJ1-6; D is undetermined. From germline, CDR1 is MDHEN and CDR2 SYDVKM. The CDR3 has 17 residues. V lost 5 bases, J lost 4 bases, and 18 bases lay in between. This CDR3 reads CASSPVDGGSYNSPLHF. The CDR3 nucleotides read TGTGCCAGCAGTCCCGTCGATGGAGGCTCATATAATTCACCCCTCCACTTT.

This clone has just a few counts. V gene TRBV6-2 or TRBV6-3 combines with J gene TRBJ2-1; 7 positions match TRBD1. V lost 4 bases to trimming and J lost 7 bases; unmatched junction nucleotides: 13. Germline V gives CDR1 MNHEY, CDR2 SVGEGT. This CDR3 contains 16 residues. Here the CDR3 reads CASSSQPGQGENEQFF. DNA of the CDR3: TGTGCCAGCAGTTCCCAACCCGGGCAGGGGGAAAATGAGCAGTTCTTC.

The chain employs TRBV7-2 and TRBJ2-5; 11 positions agree with TRBD1. With 4 bases clipped from V and 3 bases from J, the junction kept 7 bases outside the gene matches. The germline V gene encodes CDR1 SGHTA and CDR2 FQGNSA. CDR3 length: 16 residues. Written as DNA, the CDR3 is TGTGCCAGCAGCTGGGGACAGGGGGGTCGAAAAGAGACCCAGTACTTC. Protein: CASSWGQGGRKETQYF.

The rearrangement links TRBV27 to TRBJ2-5; 11 bases agree with TRBD2. Per the germline V gene, CDR1 is MNHEY and CDR2 is SMNVEV (reference sequence). The CDR3 consists of 18 residues. V lost 0 bases to trimming and J lost 3 bases; unmatched junction nucleotides: 9. CDR3 amino acids: CASSLSPQTSGAKETQYF. DNA for the CDR3: TGTGCCAGCAGTTTATCCCCCCAGACTAGCGGGGCTAAAGAGACCCAGTACTTC.

The V gene is TRBV18, the J gene TRBJ2-7; no definite D call. The CDR3 has 16 amino acids. The V gene lost 6 bases and the J gene lost 3 bases, with 21 bases spanning the gap. Germline values: CDR1 KGHSH, CDR2 LQKENI. The CDR3 DNA follows: TGTGCCAGCTCCCCTACCTTGAGTGACGGAGACTACGAGCAGTACTTC. Translating it yields CASSPTLSDGDYEQYF.

The genes are TRBV5-6 and TRBJ1-4; TRBD1 is a possible D gene (5 bases). V lost 2 bases to trimming and J lost 3 bases, with 11 bases between them. The CDR3 has 15 amino acids. The germline V gene has CDR1 SGHDT and CDR2 YYEEEE. The CDR3 coding sequence is TGTGCCAGCAGCTTTCGTGACAGCCCTAATGAAAAACTGTTTTTT. Its protein product is CASSFRDSPNEKLFF.

This chain links TRBV28 with TRBJ2-3; 8 bases are a match to TRBD1. In germline, CDR1 is MDHEN, CDR2 SYDVKM. The CDR3 consists of 15 residues. The J segment lost 8 bases and the V segment lost 5 bases, leaving 12 bases of the junction unmatched. The DNA of the CDR3 is TGTGCCAGCAGTGAGAGGACAGGGAGGCTTGGTACGCAGTATTTT. It specifies CASSERTGRLGTQYF.

This chain connects TRBV19 to TRBJ2-6; TRBD1 matches 11 bases. J gave up 0 bases and V 7 bases, and 5 bases lay outside the gene matches. The germline CDR1 and CDR2 sequences are LNHDA and SQIVND (reference sequence). The CDR3 contains 17 residues. In DNA form, the CDR3 reads TGTGCCAGTAAGTGGGACAGGGGGAACTCTGGGGCCAACGTCCTGACTTTC. Protein sequence: CASKWDRGNSGANVLTF.

The chain couples TRBV28 to TRBJ2-3, with 7 bases identical to TRBD2. J lost 1 base, V lost 4 bases, and 8 bases had no gene match. This CDR3 is 16 amino acids long. Germline loops: CDR1 MDHEN, CDR2 SYDVKM. The CDR3 DNA reads TGTGCCAGCAGTTCGACTGCGGCGGGAGGCACAGATACGCAGTATTTT. Amino acid sequence: CASSSTAAGGTDTQYF.

V is TRBV11-2 and J is TRBJ2-3; TRBD2 matches 7 bases. The CDR3 has 16 residues. Germline V CDR1 and CDR2: SGHAT, FQNNGV. V lost 7 bases to trimming and J lost 2 bases; unmatched junction nucleotides: 12. The CDR3 loop is CASTLVAGGFTDTQYF. CDR3 DNA: TGTGCCAGCACCCTAGTCGCCGGGGGGTTCACAGATACGCAGTATTTT.

This rearrangement joins TRBV6-2 or TRBV6-3 to TRBJ1-5; tentatively, D is TRBD1 (5 bases). Per the germline V gene, CDR1 is MNHEY and CDR2 is SVGEGT. V lost 2 bases and J lost 2, with 10 bases in between. The CDR3 covers 15 residues. CDR3 sequence reads: CASSYLGGGNQPQHF. The CDR3 DNA reads TGTGCCAGCAGTTACCTGGGGGGAGGCAATCAGCCCCAGCATTTT.

The rearrangement joins TRBV9 to TRBJ2-2; 8 nucleotides agree with TRBD2. Trimming removed 3 bases from V and 3 bases from J; junction bases left unmatched: 10. In germline, CDR1 is SGDLS, CDR2 YYNGEE. There are 17 residues in the CDR3. CDR3 nucleotide sequence: TGTGCCAGCAGCGCCGGGGGGCTAGCGGGCGACACCGGGGAGCTGTTTTTT. The encoded protein is CASSAGGLAGDTGELFF.

The chain has TRBV28 and TRBJ1-5, with D unresolved. This CDR3 has 13 residues. Trimming removed 7 bases from V and 5 bases from J, with 12 bases in between. Germline V CDR1 and CDR2: MDHEN, SYDVKM. CDR3 DNA: TGTGCCAGCATGCGGGAAACTTATCAGCCCCAGCATTTT. Amino acid sequence: CASMRETYQPQHF.

This clone is a singleton in its sample. V and J are TRBV30 and TRBJ2-7; the match to TRBD2 covers 9 bases. Germline values: CDR1 GTSNPN, CDR2 SVGIG (reference sequence). Unmatched junction bases numbered 19, after V lost 5 bases and J lost 5 bases. The CDR3 is made up of 17 amino acids. The CDR3 region has the DNA TGTGCCTGGGGGTCGGGTAGGCGGGAGGGCCGAAAAAACGAGCAGTACTTC. It translates to CAWGSGRREGRKNEQYF. Together with reference TRBV30 and TRBJ2-7, the CDR3 gives the full variable domain: SQTIHQWPATLVQPVGSPLSLECTVEGTSNPNLYWYRQAAGRGLQLLFYSVGIGQISSEVPQNLSASRPQDRQFILSSKKLLLSDSGFYLCAWGSGRREGRKNEQYFGPGTRLTVT.

DNA for the CDR3: TGTGCCAGTAGTATCGGGTTGAGAGGAAACACCATATATTTT. This sequence encodes CASSIGLRGNTIYF. The J gene is TRBJ1-3, the V gene TRBV19; D unresolved. The CDR3 contains 14 residues. Trimming took off 3 bases at V and 4 bases at J, with 10 bases between the two ends. Per germline, CDR1 LNHDA and CDR2 SQIVND (reference sequence). Full variable domain (rest looked up from reference TRBV19 and TRBJ1-3): DGGITQSPKYLFRKEGQNVTLSCEQNLNHDAMYWYRQDPGQGLRLIYYSQIVNDFQKGDIAEGYSVSREKKESFPLTVTSAQKNPTAFYLCASSIGLRGNTIYFGEGSWLTVV.

This clone appeared a single time. V and J are TRBV24-1 and TRBJ2-1; 9 positions match TRBD1. CDR1 and CDR2 from the germline V gene are KGHDR and SFDVKD. This CDR3 region has 15 residues. V shed 6 bases, J shed 6 bases, and the junction held 8 bases outside the gene matches. CDR3 in DNA: TGTGCCACCAGTCTTACAGGGGGCGCGAGCAATGAGCAGTTCTTC. Translated: CATSLTGGASNEQFF.

This clone has just one count. J is TRBJ2-5 and V is TRBV20-1; a possible D gene is TRBD1 (6 bases). In germline, CDR1 is DFQATT, CDR2 SNEGSKA (reference sequence). CDR3 size: 11 residues. V lost 3 bases, J lost 5 bases, and 7 bases lay in between. CDR3 region: CSASQGETQYF. For the CDR3, the DNA is TGCAGTGCTAGTCAGGGGGAGACCCAGTACTTC.

The rearrangement uses TRBV18 and TRBJ2-3, with D perhaps matching TRBD2 (6 bases). The CDR3 consists of 14 residues. The germline gives CDR1 KGHSH, CDR2 LQKENI. V lost 5 bases to trimming and J lost 2 bases, with 11 bases between them. The CDR3 here is CASSAGSFTDTQYF. The CDR3 bases are TGTGCCAGCTCAGCGGGATCATTCACAGATACGCAGTATTTT.

This clone has a single count. The gene calls are TRBV5-1 and TRBJ2-7; tentatively, D is TRBD1 (5 bases). Trimming removed 4 bases at V and 6 bases at J, with 17 bases between. From germline, CDR1 is SGHRS and CDR2 YFSETQ. The length of the CDR3 is 14 residues. DNA for the CDR3: TGCGCCAGCAGCATGCGAACAGGCAACTCCGAGCAGTACTTC. Encoded protein: CASSMRTGNSEQYF.

The V gene is TRBV5-1, the J gene TRBJ2-5; D call uncertain. CDR3 length: 13 residues. Germline CDR1 reads SGHRS; CDR2 reads YFSETQ. V gave up 2 bases and J gave up 5 bases, with 10 bases separating them. Here the CDR3 reads CASSFGPSETQYF. CDR3 sequence (DNA): TGCGCCAGCAGCTTCGGTCCGTCGGAGACCCAGTACTTC.

V and J are TRBV19 and TRBJ1-2; 7 bases are a match to TRBD1. The CDR3 has 13 residues. CDR1 and CDR2 (germline): LNHDA, SQIVND (reference sequence). The ends lost 7 bases at V and 4 bases at J; junction bases unmatched: 6. The CDR3 DNA follows: TGTGCCAGTACCCCGACAGGGCTCTATGGCTACACCTTC. Translated: CASTPTGLYGYTF.

The chain recombines TRBV28 with TRBJ1-1; 7 nucleotides match TRBD1. V lost 6 bases to trimming and J lost 5 bases; unmatched junction nucleotides: 6. From germline, CDR1 is MDHEN and CDR2 SYDVKM. The CDR3 totals 13 residues. The DNA of the CDR3 is TGTGCCAGCAGCCCGGACAGGATTACTGAAGCTTTCTTT. Translation gives CASSPDRITEAFF.

J is TRBJ1-4 and V is TRBV6-5; no reliable D call. Trimming shortened V by 0 bases and J by 8 bases, and 10 bases separated the two germline ends. Germline CDR1 reads MNHEY; CDR2 reads SVGAGI. This CDR3 region has 14 residues. DNA of the CDR3: TGTGCCAGCAGTTACTCGGGCCGGATGGAAAAACTGTTTTTT. Protein: CASSYSGRMEKLFF.

This chain connects TRBV29-1 to TRBJ1-4; TRBD1 agrees at 11 bases. Trimming took 6 bases from V and 3 from J; bases not matched to a gene: 6. CDR1 is SQVTM, CDR2 ANQGSEA, per germline. This CDR3 comprises 15 residues. This CDR3 reads CSVADRGLSNEKLFF. For the CDR3, the DNA is TGCAGCGTCGCGGACAGGGGGCTATCTAATGAAAAACTGTTTTTT.

J is TRBJ2-7 and V is TRBV6-5; tentatively, D is TRBD1 (6 bases). The CDR3 has 13 residues. The germline CDR1 and CDR2 sequences are MNHEY and SVGAGI. Trimming removed 7 bases from V and 4 bases from J, with 14 bases in between. CDR3 sequence (DNA): TGTGCCAGCAATAAACTACAGGGATACGAGCAGTACTTC. Translating it yields CASNKLQGYEQYF.